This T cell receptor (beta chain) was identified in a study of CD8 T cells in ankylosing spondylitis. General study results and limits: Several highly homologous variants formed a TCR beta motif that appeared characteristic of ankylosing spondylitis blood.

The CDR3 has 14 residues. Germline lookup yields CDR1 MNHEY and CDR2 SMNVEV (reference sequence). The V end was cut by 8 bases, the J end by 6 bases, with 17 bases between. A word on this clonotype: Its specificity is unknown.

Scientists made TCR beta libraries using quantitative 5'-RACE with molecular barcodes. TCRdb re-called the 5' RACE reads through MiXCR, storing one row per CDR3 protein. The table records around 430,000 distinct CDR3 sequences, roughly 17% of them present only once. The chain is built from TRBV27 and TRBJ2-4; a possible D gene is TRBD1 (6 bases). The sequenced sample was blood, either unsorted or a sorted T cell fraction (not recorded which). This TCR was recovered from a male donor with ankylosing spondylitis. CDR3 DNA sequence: TGTGCCAGCGGACCCCAGGGGCGCGTAAACATTCAGTACTTC. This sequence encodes CASGPQGRVNIQYF.